This T cell receptor beta chain was recorded in a study of blood T cell repertoires in COVID-19. V was pared by 9 bases and J by 0 bases, with 1 base of the junction left unmatched. CDR3 length equals 13 residues. CDR1 and CDR2 (germline): MRHNA, SNTAGT. Sequenced by immunoSEQ multiplex PCR; TCRdb stores in-frame clones only, minus some. The sample includes 130,000 or so clones, over 75% seen only once; the top ten take 3% to 5%. This clone was found once. Sequenced material: peripheral blood. V is TRBV6-4 and J is TRBJ2-7; 11 nucleotides agree with TRBD1. The sequence derives from a man in his 60s with acute or convalescent COVID-19. CDR3 DNA: TGTGCCAGGGGGACAGGGGGCTCCTACGAGCAGTACTTC. Its translation is CARGTGGSYEQYF.